The clone carrying this T cell receptor (beta chain) has just a few counts. The antigen is undetermined. Germline CDR1 is PRHDT and CDR2 is FYEKMQ (reference sequence). Trimming took 1 base from V and 1 from J, leaving 4 bases between them. The CDR3 consists of 13 residues. This sample stems from a study of beta chain features in type 1 diabetes. At the level of the study: Patients and healthy donors were similar in age, gender and cell yields. The study examined 107,917,701 sorted cells across all samples. Overall study results and limits: Shorter TCRB CDR3s, moderately but significantly so, were found in Type 1 diabetes patients in all four CD4+ subsets.

What was sequenced were expressed TCRB transcripts, since all of the isolated RNA had been reverse transcribed. Naive, central memory and regulatory T cell samples produced a mean of roughly 3.5 million reads. Repertoires were generated with immunoSEQ multiplex PCR, while TCRdb's copy carries only in-frame clones and drops some. The sample gives hundreds of thousands of clones, around 15% of which show up once; 0.03% to 0.04% is in the top ten. The sample taken for sequencing was naive CD4+ T cells from blood. The TCR originated in a man younger than 35 with type 1 diabetes. The chain recombines TRBV13 with TRBJ1-1; the D is unclear. The CDR3 DNA follows: TGTGCCAGCAGCTTAGTTCGGAACACTGAAGCTTTCTTT. It encodes CASSLVRNTEAFF.